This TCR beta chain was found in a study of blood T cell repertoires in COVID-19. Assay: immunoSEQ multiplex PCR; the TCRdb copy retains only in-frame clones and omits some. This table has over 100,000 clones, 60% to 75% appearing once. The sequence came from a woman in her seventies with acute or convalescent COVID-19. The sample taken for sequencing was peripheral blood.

CDR3 bases: TGCGCCAGCAGTGGACCAATAGGGGAAGTCGGGCAGCCCCAGCATTTT. It yields the protein CASSGPIGEVGQPQHF. V usage is TRBV10-1 and J usage is TRBJ1-5, with TRBD1 as a possible D gene (5 bases). The V end lost 4 bases, the J end lost 7 bases, and 20 bases lay between the germline ends. The CDR3 is made up of 16 amino acids. The germline V gene has CDR1 WNHNN and CDR2 SYGVQD (reference sequence).